What follows is one T cell receptor beta chain and its context. The antigen remains undetermined. Sequenced by immunoSEQ multiplex PCR; TCRdb stores in-frame clones only, minus some. The sample has more than 8,500 clones; approximately 69% are singletons. This sample is drawn from a study of CD4+ T cells in melanoma. The study's findings and limits: CD8+ T cell, macrophage and B cell function reportedly correlated with neoantigen-specific CD4+ T cells. In melanoma, neoantigen-specific CD4+ T cells reportedly differed in differentiation state.

Germline values: CDR1 SGHAT, CDR2 FQDESV (reference sequence). The CDR3 sequence is 14 residues long. The germline V and J ends were trimmed by 1 base and 4 bases, with 8 bases remaining between them. The gene calls are TRBV11-1 and TRBJ1-5; D possibly corresponds to TRBD1 (5 bases). The sequence was collected from a human donor with melanoma. The source material was peripheral blood. The CDR3 loop reads CASSLVGENQPQHF. In nucleotides, the CDR3 is TGTGCCAGCAGCTTAGTGGGGGAGAATCAGCCCCAGCATTTT.